A selection of T cell receptor beta chains follows, all from one sample in a study of beta chain features in type 1 diabetes. The data were produced by immunoSEQ multiplex PCR, yet TCRdb's version contains in-frame clones alone and is incomplete. Of roughly 280,000 clones in the sample, around 22% were seen once. The specimen was naive CD4+ T cells from blood. The receptors were sampled from a young woman with type 1 diabetes. CDR3s include the opening cysteine and the closing phenylalanine or tryptophan. D genes are given only for firm matches. Clone size is shown for a subset of rows, as once, few, many or a class of expanded clone.

V	size	J	D	DNA	CDR3
TRBV11-2	few	TRBJ2-2	NA	TGTGCCAGCAGCTTACAGTTTAGCGGGAACACCGGGGAGCTGTTTTTT	CASSLQFSGNTGELFF
TRBV30	NA	TRBJ1-2	NA	TGTGCCTGGAGAATCGGAACAGGGCGCAACTATGGCTACACCTTC	CAWRIGTGRNYGYTF
TRBV2	few	TRBJ2-1	TRBD1	TGTGCCAGCAGCCCCACCGGGACAGAGACCTACAATGAGCAGTTCTTC	CASSPTGTETYNEQFF
TRBV5-1	NA	TRBJ2-1	NA	TGCGCCAGCAGCTTCGATCTCAGCTCCTACAATGAGCAGTTCTTC	CASSFDLSSYNEQFF
TRBV29-1	few	TRBJ2-5	NA	TGCAGCGTCGACCTATCTGGGGCCCTCCAAGAGACCCAGTACTTC	CSVDLSGALQETQYF
TRBV19	NA	TRBJ2-7	NA	TGTGCCAGTAAGTCAGGGATGTACGAGCAGTACTTC	CASKSGMYEQYF
TRBV30	NA	TRBJ1-1	NA	TGTGCCTGGAGTGGTCAGTCGAACACTGAAGCTTTCTTT	CAWSGQSNTEAFF
TRBV28	few	TRBJ2-7	NA	TGTGCCAGCAGTGGTCCACTGACAGCATACGAGCAGTACTTC	CASSGPLTAYEQYF
TRBV5-1	few	TRBJ1-1	NA	TGCGCCAGCAGCACACCGAACACTGAAGCTTTCTTT	CASSTPNTEAFF
TRBV19	NA	TRBJ1-1	NA	TGTGCCAGTAGTAGTCGACACTTGGATCCGGTTGAAGCTTTCTTT	CASSSRHLDPVEAFF
TRBV18	few	TRBJ1-2	TRBD1	TGTGCCAGCTCACCACCGTCGGACAGGGGCTATGGCTACACCTTC	CASSPPSDRGYGYTF
TRBV14	NA	TRBJ2-5	TRBD2	TGTGCCAGCAGCCAGGTAGCGGGGCTAGAACAAGAGACCCAGTACTTC	CASSQVAGLEQETQYF
TRBV9	NA	TRBJ2-1	TRBD2	TGTGCCAGCAGCCTAGCGGGAGGCTACAATGAGCAGTTCTTC	CASSLAGGYNEQFF
TRBV18	NA	TRBJ2-7	TRBD2	TGTGCCAGCTCACCGGGACTAGCGGATTTCTACGAGCAGTACTTC	CASSPGLADFYEQYF
TRBV19	NA	TRBJ2-4	NA	TGTGCCAGTAGTGGCTTGGGCAGCAAAAACATTCAGTACTTC	CASSGLGSKNIQYF
TRBV9	NA	TRBJ2-5	TRBD2	TGTGCCAGCAGCTTAAGCCTAGCGGGGAACCAAGAGACCCAGTACTTC	CASSLSLAGNQETQYF
TRBV7-6	NA	TRBJ2-3	NA	TGTGCCAGCAGCTCTCAGGATACGCAGTATTTT	CASSSQDTQYF
TRBV7-2	NA	TRBJ2-1	NA	TGTGCCAGCAGCTTAAGTGGGGGGTATGAGCAGTTCTTC	CASSLSGGYEQFF
TRBV7-2	few	TRBJ2-3	TRBD2	TGTGCCAGCAGCCCTAGCGGGAGCCAAGATACGCAGTATTTT	CASSPSGSQDTQYF
TRBV27	NA	TRBJ1-1	TRBD1	TGTGCCAGCAGTGGGACAGGAACTGAAGCTTTCTTT	CASSGTGTEAFF
TRBV11-2	NA	TRBJ1-4	NA	TGTGCCAGCAGCCCCTGGACAGACCCAGAAAAACTGTTTTTT	CASSPWTDPEKLFF
TRBV5-1	NA	TRBJ2-5	NA	TGCGCCAGCAGCTTGGATGTAACTGGGCCCGGGACCCAGTACTTC	CASSLDVTGPGTQYF
TRBV23-1	few	TRBJ1-1	NA	TGCGCCAGCAGTCAATCAATTCTAATAACAGTCACGACTGAAGCTTTCTTT	CASSQSILITVTTEAFF
TRBV19	few	TRBJ2-1	NA	TGTGCCAGTAGTCCGAGGACTGGGTCCTACAATGAGCAGTTCTTC	CASSPRTGSYNEQFF
TRBV30	NA	TRBJ2-3	NA	TGTGCCTGGAGTGTTAGCGGAGATACGCAGTATTTT	CAWSVSGDTQYF
TRBV28	NA	TRBJ2-7	TRBD1	TGTGCCAGCAGTTCTCCAGGACAGGGCCGGAACGAGCAGTACTTC	CASSSPGQGRNEQYF
TRBV4-1	NA	TRBJ2-7	NA	TGCGCCAGCAGCCAGAGGGAAGGTTACTCCTACGAGCAGTACTTC	CASSQREGYSYEQYF
TRBV21-1	few	TRBJ1-5	NA	TGTGCCACCTCAAGACAGACGGTAGCTTTGGAGCCCCAGCATTTT	CATSRQTVALEPQHF
TRBV7-2	few	TRBJ2-1	TRBD1	TGTGCCAGCAGCATCGCGACAGGGGTGAACTACAATGAGCAGTTCTTC	CASSIATGVNYNEQFF
TRBV9	NA	TRBJ2-7	NA	TGTGCCAGCAGCGTAGCCCCCCGTAGCTCCTACGAGCAGTACTTC	CASSVAPRSSYEQYF
TRBV7-6	NA	TRBJ2-7	TRBD1	TGTGCCAGCAGCTTAGCCGGACAGGGATATTCCTACGAGCAGTACTTC	CASSLAGQGYSYEQYF